This entry features one TCR beta chain sequence. The antigen is not known. Template-switch reactions added UMIs with a 6-nucleotide sample barcode. TCRalpha and TCRbeta cDNA was put through two nested PCRs of approximately 17 and 9 cycles. TCRdb re-called the 5' RACE reads and gives one entry per CDR3 protein, without DNA. The sample holds approximately 200,000 distinct CDR3 sequences. The CDR3 sequence is 13 residues long. Germline V CDR1 and CDR2: SGHAT, FQNNGV. This sample is part of a study of monozygotic twins with inflammatory bowel disease. Overall study results and limits: Especially with disease activity, IBD patients shared fewer clonotypes with others than healthy twins did. Evidence failed to back one strong IBD-linked signal or clonotype.

The sequenced sample was blood. The chain recombines TRBV11-2 with TRBJ2-1; the D call of TRBD1 rests on TCRdb alone, since no DNA is present to check it. The sequence was collected from a human donor with ulcerative colitis or Crohn's disease, or a healthy co-twin of an affected twin (not recorded which). The CDR3 is CASSWVAGDEQFF.